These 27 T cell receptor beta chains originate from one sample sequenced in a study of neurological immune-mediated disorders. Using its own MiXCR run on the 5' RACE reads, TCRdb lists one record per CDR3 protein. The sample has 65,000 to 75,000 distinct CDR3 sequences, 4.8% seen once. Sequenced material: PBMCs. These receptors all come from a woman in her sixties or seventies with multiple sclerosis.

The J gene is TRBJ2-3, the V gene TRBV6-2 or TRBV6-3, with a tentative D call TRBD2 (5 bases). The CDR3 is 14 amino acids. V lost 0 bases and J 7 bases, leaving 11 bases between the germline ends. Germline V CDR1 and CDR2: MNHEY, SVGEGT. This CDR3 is CASSYSGVLNTQYF. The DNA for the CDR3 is TGTGCCAGCAGTTACTCGGGAGTCTTAAATACGCAGTATTTT.

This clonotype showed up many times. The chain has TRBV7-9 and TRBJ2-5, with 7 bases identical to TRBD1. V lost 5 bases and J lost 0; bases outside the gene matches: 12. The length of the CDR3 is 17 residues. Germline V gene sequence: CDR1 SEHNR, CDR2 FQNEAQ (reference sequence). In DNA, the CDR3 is TGTGCCAGCAGCCCGAAAGGGGGCGTGGGGTACCAAGAGACCCAGTACTTC. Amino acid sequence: CASSPKGGVGYQETQYF.

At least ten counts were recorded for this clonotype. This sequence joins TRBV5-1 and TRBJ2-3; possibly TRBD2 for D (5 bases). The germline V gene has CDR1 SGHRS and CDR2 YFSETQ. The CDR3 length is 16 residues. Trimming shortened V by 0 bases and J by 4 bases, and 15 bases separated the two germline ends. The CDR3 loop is CASSLAPGSLPDTQYF. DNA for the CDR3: TGCGCCAGCAGCTTGGCGCCGGGATCCCTCCCAGATACGCAGTATTTT.

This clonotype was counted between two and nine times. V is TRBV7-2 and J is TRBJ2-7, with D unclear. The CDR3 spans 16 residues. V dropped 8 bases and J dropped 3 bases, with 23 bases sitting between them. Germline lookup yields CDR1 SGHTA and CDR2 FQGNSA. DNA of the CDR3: TGTGCCAGCTCCAAGCCCCAGGTAGCTGGGAACTACGAGCAGTACTTC. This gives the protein CASSKPQVAGNYEQYF.

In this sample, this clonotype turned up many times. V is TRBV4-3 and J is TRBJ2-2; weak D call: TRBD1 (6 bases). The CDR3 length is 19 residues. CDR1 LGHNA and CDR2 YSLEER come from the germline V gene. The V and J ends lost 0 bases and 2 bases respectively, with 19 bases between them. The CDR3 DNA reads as TGCGCCAGCAGCCAAGAAAGCCACTCCGGACAGCTAAACACCGGGGAGCTGTTTTTT. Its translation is CASSQESHSGQLNTGELFF.

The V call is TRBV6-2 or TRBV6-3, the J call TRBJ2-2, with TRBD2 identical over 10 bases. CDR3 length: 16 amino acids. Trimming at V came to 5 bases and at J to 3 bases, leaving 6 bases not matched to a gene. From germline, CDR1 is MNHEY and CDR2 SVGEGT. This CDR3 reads CASSDSGTSDTGELFF. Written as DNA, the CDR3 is TGTGCCAGCAGTGATTCCGGGACTAGCGACACCGGGGAGCTGTTTTTT.

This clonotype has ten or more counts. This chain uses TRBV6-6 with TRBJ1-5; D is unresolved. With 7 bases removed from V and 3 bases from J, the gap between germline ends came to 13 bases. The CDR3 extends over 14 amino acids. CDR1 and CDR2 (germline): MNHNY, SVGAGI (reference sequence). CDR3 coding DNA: TGTGCCAGCACCGACACATCTGACAATCAGCCCCAGCATTTT. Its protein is CASTDTSDNQPQHF.

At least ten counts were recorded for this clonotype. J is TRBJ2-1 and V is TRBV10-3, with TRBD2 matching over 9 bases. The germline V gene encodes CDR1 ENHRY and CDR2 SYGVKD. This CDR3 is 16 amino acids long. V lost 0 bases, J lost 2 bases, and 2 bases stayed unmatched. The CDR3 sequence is CAISESKRGAYNEQFF. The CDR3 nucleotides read TGTGCCATCAGTGAGTCGAAGCGGGGGGCCTACAATGAGCAGTTCTTC.

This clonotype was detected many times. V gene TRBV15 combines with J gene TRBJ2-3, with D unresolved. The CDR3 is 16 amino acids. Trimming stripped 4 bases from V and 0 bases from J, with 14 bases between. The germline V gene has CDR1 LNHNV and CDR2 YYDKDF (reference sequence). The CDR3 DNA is TGTGCCACCAGCAACGAGTTCGGGTTTAGCACAGATACGCAGTATTTT. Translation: CATSNEFGFSTDTQYF.

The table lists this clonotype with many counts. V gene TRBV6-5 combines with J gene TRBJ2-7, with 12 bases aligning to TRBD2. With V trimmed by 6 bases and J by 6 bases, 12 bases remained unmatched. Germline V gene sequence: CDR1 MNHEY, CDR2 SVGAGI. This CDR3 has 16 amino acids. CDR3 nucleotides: TGTGCCAGCAGCCCTAGCGGGAGGGCCAAGGTCGCCGAGCAGTACTTC. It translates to CASSPSGRAKVAEQYF.

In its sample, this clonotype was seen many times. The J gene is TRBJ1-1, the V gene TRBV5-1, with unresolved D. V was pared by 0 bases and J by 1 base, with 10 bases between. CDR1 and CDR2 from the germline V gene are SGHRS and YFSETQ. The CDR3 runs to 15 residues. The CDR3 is CASSLAGVRNTEAFF. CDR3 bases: TGCGCCAGCAGCTTGGCTGGGGTTAGGAACACTGAAGCTTTCTTT.

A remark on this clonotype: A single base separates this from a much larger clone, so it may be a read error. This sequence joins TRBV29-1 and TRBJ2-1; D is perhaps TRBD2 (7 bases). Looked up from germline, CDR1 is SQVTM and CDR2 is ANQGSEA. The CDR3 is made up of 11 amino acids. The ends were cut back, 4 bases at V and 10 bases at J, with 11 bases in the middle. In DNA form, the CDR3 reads TGCAGCGTTGGGCCGGGGGGCGAGCAGTTCTTC. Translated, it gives CSVGPGGEQFF.

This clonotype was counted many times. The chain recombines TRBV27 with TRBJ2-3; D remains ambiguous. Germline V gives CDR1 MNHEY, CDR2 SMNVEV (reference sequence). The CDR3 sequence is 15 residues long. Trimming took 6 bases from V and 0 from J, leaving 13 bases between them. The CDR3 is CASSPRVLSTDTQYF. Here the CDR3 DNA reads TGTGCCAGCAGCCCCCGTGTACTTAGCACAGATACGCAGTATTTT.

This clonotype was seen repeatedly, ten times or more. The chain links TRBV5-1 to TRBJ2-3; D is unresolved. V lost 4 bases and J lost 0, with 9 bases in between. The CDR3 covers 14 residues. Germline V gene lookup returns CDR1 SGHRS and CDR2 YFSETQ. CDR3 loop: CASSLRASTDTQYF. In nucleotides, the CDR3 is TGCGCCAGCAGCCTTCGTGCTAGCACAGATACGCAGTATTTT.

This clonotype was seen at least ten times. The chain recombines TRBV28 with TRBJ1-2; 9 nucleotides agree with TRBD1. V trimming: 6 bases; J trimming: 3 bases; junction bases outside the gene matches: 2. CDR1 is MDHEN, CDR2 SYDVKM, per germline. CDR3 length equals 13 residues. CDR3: CASRTGGDYGYTF. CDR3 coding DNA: TGTGCCAGCAGGACAGGGGGAGACTATGGCTACACCTTC.

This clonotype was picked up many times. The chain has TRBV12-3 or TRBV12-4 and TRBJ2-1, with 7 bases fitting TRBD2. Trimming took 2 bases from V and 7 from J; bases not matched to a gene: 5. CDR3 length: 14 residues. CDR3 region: CASSLFRAGNEQFF. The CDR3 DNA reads TGTGCCAGCAGTTTATTTCGAGCGGGAAATGAGCAGTTCTTC.

The CDR3 nucleotides are TGCGCCAGCAGCTTGGGGGGGGGGAATTCACCCCTCCACTTT. It is translated as CASSLGGGNSPLHF. The V and J genes are TRBV5-1 and TRBJ1-6, with D possibly TRBD1 on 5 matching bases. Looked up from germline, CDR1 is SGHRS and CDR2 is YFSETQ. This CDR3 is 14 amino acids long. Trimming stripped 0 bases from V and 7 bases from J, with 8 bases between.

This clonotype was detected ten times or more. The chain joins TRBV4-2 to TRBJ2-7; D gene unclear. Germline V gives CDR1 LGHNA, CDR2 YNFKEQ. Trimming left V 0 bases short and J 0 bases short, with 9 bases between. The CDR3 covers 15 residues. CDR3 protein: CASSQDRRSSYEQYF. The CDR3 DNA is TGTGCCAGCAGCCAAGATCGCAGGAGCTCCTACGAGCAGTACTTC.

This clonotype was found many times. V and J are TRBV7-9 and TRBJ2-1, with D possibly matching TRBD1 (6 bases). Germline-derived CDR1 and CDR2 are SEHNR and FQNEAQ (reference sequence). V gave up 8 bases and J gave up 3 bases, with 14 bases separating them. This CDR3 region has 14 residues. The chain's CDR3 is CASQEQGGYNEQFF. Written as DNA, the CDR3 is TGTGCCAGCCAGGAGCAAGGGGGCTACAATGAGCAGTTCTTC.

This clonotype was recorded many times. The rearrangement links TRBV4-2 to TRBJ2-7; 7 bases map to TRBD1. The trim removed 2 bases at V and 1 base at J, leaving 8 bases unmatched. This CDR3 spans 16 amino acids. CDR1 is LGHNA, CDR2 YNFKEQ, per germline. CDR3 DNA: TGTGCCAGCAGCCAACCCCCGGGACAGAGGTCCTACGAGCAGTACTTC. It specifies CASSQPPGQRSYEQYF.

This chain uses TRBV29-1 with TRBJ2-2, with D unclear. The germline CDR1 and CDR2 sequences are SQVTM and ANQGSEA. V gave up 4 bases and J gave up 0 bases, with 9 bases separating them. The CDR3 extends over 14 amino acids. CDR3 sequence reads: CSVAGPANTGELFF. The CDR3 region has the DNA TGCAGCGTTGCCGGGCCCGCGAACACCGGGGAGCTGTTTTTT.

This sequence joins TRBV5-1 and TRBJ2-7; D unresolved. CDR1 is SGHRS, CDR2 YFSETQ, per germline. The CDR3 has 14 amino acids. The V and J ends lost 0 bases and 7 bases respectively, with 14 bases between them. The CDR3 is CASSLGVMEQEQYF. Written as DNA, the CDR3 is TGCGCCAGCAGCTTGGGAGTTATGGAACAGGAGCAGTACTTC. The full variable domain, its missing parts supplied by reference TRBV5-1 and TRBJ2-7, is KAGVTQTPRYLIKTRGQQVTLSCSPISGHRSVSWYQQTPGQGLQFLFEYFSETQRNKGNFPGRFSGRQFSNSRSEMNVSTLELGDSALYLCASSLGVMEQEQYFGPGTRLTVT.

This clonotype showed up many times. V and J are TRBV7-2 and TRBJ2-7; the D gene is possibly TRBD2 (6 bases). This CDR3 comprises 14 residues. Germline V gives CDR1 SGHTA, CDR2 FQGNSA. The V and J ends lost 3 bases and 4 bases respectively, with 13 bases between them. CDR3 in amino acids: CASSLAGRGYEQYF. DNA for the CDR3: TGTGCCAGCAGCTTGGCGGGAAGGGGTTACGAGCAGTACTTC.

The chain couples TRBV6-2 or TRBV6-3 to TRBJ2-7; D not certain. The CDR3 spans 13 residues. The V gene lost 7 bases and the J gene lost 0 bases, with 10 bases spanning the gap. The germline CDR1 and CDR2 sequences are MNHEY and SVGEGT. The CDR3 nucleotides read TGTGCCAGCATCTCCACCAGCTCCTACGAGCAGTACTTC. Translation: CASISTSSYEQYF.

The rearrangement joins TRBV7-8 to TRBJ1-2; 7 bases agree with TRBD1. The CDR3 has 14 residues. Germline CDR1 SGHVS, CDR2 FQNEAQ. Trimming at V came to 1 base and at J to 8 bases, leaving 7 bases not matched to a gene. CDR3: CASSLDRGGEGYTF. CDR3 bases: TGTGCCAGCAGCTTAGACAGGGGAGGGGAAGGCTACACCTTC.

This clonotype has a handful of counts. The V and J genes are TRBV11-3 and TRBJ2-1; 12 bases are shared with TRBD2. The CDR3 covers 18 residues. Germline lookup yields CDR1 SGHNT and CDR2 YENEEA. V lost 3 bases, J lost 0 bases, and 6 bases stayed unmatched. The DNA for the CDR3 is TGTGCCAGCAGCTTGGGGCTGACTAGCGGGAGCTCCTACAATGAGCAGTTCTTC. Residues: CASSLGLTSGSSYNEQFF.

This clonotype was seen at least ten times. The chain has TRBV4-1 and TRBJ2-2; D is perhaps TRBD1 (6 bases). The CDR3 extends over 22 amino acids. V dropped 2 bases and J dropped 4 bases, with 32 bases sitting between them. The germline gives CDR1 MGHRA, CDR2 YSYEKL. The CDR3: CASSQRPWPKTTQGGRTGELFF. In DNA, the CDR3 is TGCGCCAGCAGCCAAAGGCCGTGGCCCAAAACCACACAGGGCGGGCGCACCGGGGAGCTGTTTTTT.